What follows are 13 T cell receptor beta chains derived from one specimen sequenced in a study of blood T cell repertoires in COVID-19. Method: immunoSEQ multiplex PCR; TCRdb's copy keeps in-frame clones and lacks some. The sample carries 310,000 or so clones, around 90% recorded once. The source material was PBMCs or T cells enriched from blood (not recorded which). The source of these receptors is a woman in her twenties or thirties who had recovered from COVID-19.

This clone was detected only once. The chain combines TRBV7-9 with TRBJ1-2, with D possibly matching TRBD1 (5 bases). The germline V gene encodes CDR1 SEHNR and CDR2 FQNEAQ (reference sequence). This CDR3 contains 13 residues. V was trimmed by 5 bases and J by 8 bases, leaving 15 bases between them. This chain's CDR3 is CASSLGEVEGYTF. DNA for the CDR3: TGTGCCAGCAGCCTAGGGGAGGTGGAGGGCTACACCTTC.

This clone appeared a single time. For the CDR3, the DNA is TGCGCCAGCAGCTTTGGTCACTCGAACACTGAAGCTTTCTTT. Its protein is CASSFGHSNTEAFF. The chain uses TRBV4-1 and TRBJ1-1, with D hard to call. The germline CDR1 and CDR2 sequences are MGHRA and YSYEKL. V was clipped by 5 bases and J by 1 base, with 11 bases between them. The CDR3 spans 14 residues.

This chain connects TRBV19 to TRBJ1-4; perhaps TRBD1 as D (5 bases). This CDR3 has 14 amino acids. The V gene lost 10 bases and the J gene lost 4 bases, with 16 bases spanning the gap. Per germline, CDR1 LNHDA and CDR2 SQIVND (reference sequence). The CDR3 is CATGRGRLNEKLFF. CDR3 coding DNA: TGTGCCACCGGGCGGGGACGGCTTAATGAAAAACTGTTTTTT.

This chain uses TRBV13 with TRBJ2-7, with 7 bases aligning to TRBD1. Per the germline V gene, CDR1 is PRHDT and CDR2 is FYEKMQ (reference sequence). Trimming removed 4 bases from V and 1 base from J; junction bases left unmatched: 10. The CDR3 has 16 residues. The CDR3 is CASSYRQGTLSYEQYF. CDR3 DNA sequence: TGTGCCAGCAGCTACAGACAGGGAACCCTATCCTACGAGCAGTACTTC.

The sample holds a few counts of this clone. V is TRBV4-2 and J is TRBJ2-7; 8 bases are a match to TRBD1. The junction had 8 bases not matched to a gene; V was cut back by 4 bases and J by 3 bases. Per the germline V gene, CDR1 is LGHNA and CDR2 is YNFKEQ. This CDR3 contains 15 residues. CDR3 nucleotide sequence: TGTGCCAGCAGCCGGTCCGGGACAGGATACTACGAGCAGTACTTC. Residues: CASSRSGTGYYEQYF.

J is TRBJ2-3 and V is TRBV5-1; 7 nucleotides match TRBD1. The CDR3 sequence is 16 residues long. J lost 1 base, V lost 4 bases, and 9 bases had no gene match. Per germline, CDR1 SGHRS and CDR2 YFSETQ. CDR3 region: CASSPPRQGGTDTQYF. CDR3 nucleotide sequence: TGCGCCAGCAGCCCCCCCCGACAGGGCGGCACAGATACGCAGTATTTT.

The gene calls are TRBV19 and TRBJ1-5, with D possibly being TRBD1 (5 bases). Trimming shortened V by 0 bases and J by 1 base, and 7 bases separated the two germline ends. Germline V CDR1 and CDR2: LNHDA, SQIVND (reference sequence). The CDR3 has 15 amino acids. In nucleotides, the CDR3 is TGTGCCAGTAGTATAGATTCAGGGAGCAATCAGCCCCAGCATTTT. Protein sequence: CASSIDSGSNQPQHF.

The chain has TRBV30 and TRBJ1-6; the D gene is possibly TRBD1 (6 bases). The V and J ends lost 3 bases and 11 bases respectively, with 11 bases between them. The germline gives CDR1 GTSNPN, CDR2 SVGIG (reference sequence). The CDR3 has 12 residues. In nucleotides, the CDR3 is TGTGCCTGGAGGTTCCCAGGGGCACCCCTCCACTTT. Translating it yields CAWRFPGAPLHF.

The chain is built from TRBV5-4 and TRBJ1-4; D perhaps matches TRBD1 (5 bases). The CDR3 extends over 15 amino acids. Germline V gives CDR1 SGHNT, CDR2 YYREEE (reference sequence). Between the trimmed V and J ends, which lost 1 base and 7 bases, there was a span of 14 bases. The CDR3 DNA reads as TGTGCCAGCAGCTTGCAGGCGGGGGGAAGTGAAAAACTGTTTTTT. Protein product: CASSLQAGGSEKLFF. The entire variable domain, with the rest obtained from reference TRBV5-4 and TRBJ1-4, is as follows: ETGVTQSPTHLIKTRGQQVTLRCSSQSGHNTVSWYQQALGQGPQFIFQYYREEENGRGNFPPRFSGLQFPNYSSELNVNALELDDSALYLCASSLQAGGSEKLFFGSGTQLSVL.

The V and J genes are TRBV30 and TRBJ1-2, with D unclear. Germline CDR1 is GTSNPN and CDR2 is SVGIG (reference sequence). CDR3 size: 13 residues. Trimming took 2 bases from V and 3 from J, leaving 10 bases between them. The CDR3 spells CAWSLSDYYGYTF. DNA for the CDR3: TGTGCCTGGAGTCTGTCTGACTACTATGGCTACACCTTC.

The gene calls are TRBV4-2 and TRBJ2-3, with D possibly TRBD1 on 6 matching bases. Germline V lookup: CDR1 LGHNA, CDR2 YNFKEQ. The CDR3 length is 17 residues. Trimming took 3 bases from V and 0 from J, leaving 16 bases between them. CDR3 nucleotides: TGTGCCAGCAGCCAGGACAGACCAAGGACAAGCACAGATACGCAGTATTTT. This encodes CASSQDRPRTSTDTQYF.

The chain combines TRBV2 with TRBJ2-3; TRBD1 matches 7 bases. J was trimmed by 1 base and V by 6 bases; bases with no gene match: 1. Germline loops: CDR1 SNHLY, CDR2 FYNNEI. This CDR3 is built from 13 residues. In DNA form, the CDR3 reads TGTGCCAGCAGCGGGACAGGCACAGATACGCAGTATTTT. Its translation is CASSGTGTDTQYF.

V is TRBV6-5 and J is TRBJ1-5, with 8 bases identical to TRBD1. J gave up 5 bases and V 6 bases, and 9 bases lay outside the gene matches. Germline V gene sequence: CDR1 MNHEY, CDR2 SVGAGI. CDR3 length equals 15 residues. CDR3 in amino acids: CASSLDWDRYQPQHF. CDR3 nucleotides: TGTGCCAGCAGCCTAGACTGGGACAGGTATCAGCCCCAGCATTTT.